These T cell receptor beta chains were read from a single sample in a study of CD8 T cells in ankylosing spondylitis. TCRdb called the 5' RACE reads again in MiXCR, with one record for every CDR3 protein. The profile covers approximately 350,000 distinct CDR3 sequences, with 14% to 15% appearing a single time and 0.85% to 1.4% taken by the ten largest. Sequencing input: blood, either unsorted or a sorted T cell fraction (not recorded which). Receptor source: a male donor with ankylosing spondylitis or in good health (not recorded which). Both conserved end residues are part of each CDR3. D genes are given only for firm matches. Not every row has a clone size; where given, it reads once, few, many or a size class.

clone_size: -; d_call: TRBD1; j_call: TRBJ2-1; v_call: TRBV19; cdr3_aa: CASSIRGRGQGAYNEQFF; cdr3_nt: TGTGCCAGTAGTATAAGGGGGAGGGGACAGGGGGCGTACAATGAGCAGTTCTTC
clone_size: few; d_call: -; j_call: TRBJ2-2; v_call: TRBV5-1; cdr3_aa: CASNSGLPNTGELFF; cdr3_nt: TGCGCCAGCAATTCAGGACTTCCGAACACCGGGGAGCTGTTTTTT
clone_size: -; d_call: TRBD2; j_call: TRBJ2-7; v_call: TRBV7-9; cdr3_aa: CASTLAETYEQYF; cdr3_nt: TGTGCCAGCACGCTAGCGGAGACCTACGAGCAGTACTTC
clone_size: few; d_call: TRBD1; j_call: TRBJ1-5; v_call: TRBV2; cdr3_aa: CASSVPGQGAKPQHF; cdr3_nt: TGTGCCAGCAGTGTACCGGGACAGGGGGCGAAGCCCCAGCATTTT
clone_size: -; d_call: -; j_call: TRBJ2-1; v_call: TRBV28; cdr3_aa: CASKDSKRGEQFF; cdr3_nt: TGTGCCAGCAAGGACAGCAAAAGGGGGGAGCAGTTCTTC
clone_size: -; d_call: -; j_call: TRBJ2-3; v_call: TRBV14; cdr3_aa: CASSPFLGRERTDTQYF; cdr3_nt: TGTGCCAGCAGCCCCTTCCTTGGCAGGGAAAGAACAGATACGCAGTATTTT
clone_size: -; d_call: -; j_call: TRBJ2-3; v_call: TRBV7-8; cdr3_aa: CASSLGASGADTQYF; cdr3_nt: TGTGCCAGCAGCTTAGGAGCCTCAGGGGCAGATACGCAGTATTTT
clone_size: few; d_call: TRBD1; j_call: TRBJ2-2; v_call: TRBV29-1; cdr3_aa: CSARTGTVTGELFF; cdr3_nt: TGCAGCGCCCGAACCGGGACAGTGACCGGGGAGCTGTTTTTT
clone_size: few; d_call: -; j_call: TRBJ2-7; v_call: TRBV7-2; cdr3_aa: CASSLATRAEQYF; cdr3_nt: TGTGCCAGCAGCTTAGCAACTAGAGCCGAGCAGTACTTC
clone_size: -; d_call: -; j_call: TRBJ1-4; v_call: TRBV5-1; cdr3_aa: CASSRGGGDEKLFF; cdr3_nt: TGCGCCAGCAGCCGAGGAGGAGGGGATGAAAAACTGTTTTTT
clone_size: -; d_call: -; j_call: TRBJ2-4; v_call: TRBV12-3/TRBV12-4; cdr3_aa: CASSLGYIQYF; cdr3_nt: TGTGCCAGCAGCCTAGGTTACATTCAGTACTTC
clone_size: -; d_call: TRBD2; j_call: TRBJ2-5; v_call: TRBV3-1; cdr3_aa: CASSQGLAGPQETQYF; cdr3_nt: TGTGCCAGCAGCCAAGGACTAGCGGGGCCACAAGAGACCCAGTACTTC
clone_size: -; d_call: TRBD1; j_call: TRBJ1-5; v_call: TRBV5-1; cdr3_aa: CASSSGPGTGQRDHQPQHF; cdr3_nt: TGCGCCAGCAGCTCCGGACCCGGGACAGGACAAAGGGACCATCAGCCCCAGCATTTT
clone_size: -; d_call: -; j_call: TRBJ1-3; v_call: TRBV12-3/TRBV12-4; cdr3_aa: CASSSEAAGNTIYF; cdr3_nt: TGTGCCAGCAGCTCTGAGGCAGCCGGAAACACCATATATTTT
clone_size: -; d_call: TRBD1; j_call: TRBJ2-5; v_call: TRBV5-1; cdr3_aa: CASSWGTGGPETQYF; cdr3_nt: TGCGCCAGCAGCTGGGGGACAGGGGGTCCGGAGACCCAGTACTTC
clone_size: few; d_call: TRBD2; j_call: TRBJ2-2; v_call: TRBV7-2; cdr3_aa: CASSRLAGYTGELFF; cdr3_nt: TGTGCCAGCAGCCGACTAGCGGGGTACACCGGGGAGCTGTTTTTT
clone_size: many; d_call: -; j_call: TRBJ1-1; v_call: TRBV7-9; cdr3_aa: CASSGTMDTEAFF; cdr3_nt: TGTGCCTCGTCAGGGACAATGGACACTGAAGCTTTCTTT
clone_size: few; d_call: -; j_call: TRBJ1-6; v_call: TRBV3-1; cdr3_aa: CASSQRSENSPLHF; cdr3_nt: TGTGCCAGCAGCCAAAGGAGCGAAAATTCACCCCTCCACTTT
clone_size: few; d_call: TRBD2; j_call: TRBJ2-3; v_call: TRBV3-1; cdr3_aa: CASSLRGLAGATQYF; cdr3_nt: TGTGCCAGCAGCCTTCGGGGACTAGCGGGGGCTACGCAGTATTTT
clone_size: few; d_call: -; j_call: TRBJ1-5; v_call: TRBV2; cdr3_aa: CASRKTAFPPQHF; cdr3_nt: TGTGCCAGCAGAAAGACCGCTTTTCCGCCCCAGCATTTT
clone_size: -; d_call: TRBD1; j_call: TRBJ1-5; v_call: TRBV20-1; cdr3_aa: CSARDTGGISQPQHF; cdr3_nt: TGCAGTGCTAGAGATACAGGGGGGATAAGTCAGCCCCAGCATTTT
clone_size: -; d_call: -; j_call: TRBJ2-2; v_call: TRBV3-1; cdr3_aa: CASSQDPGTYYTGELFF; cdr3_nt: TGTGCCAGCAGCCAAGACCCCGGAACCTATTACACCGGGGAGCTGTTTTTT
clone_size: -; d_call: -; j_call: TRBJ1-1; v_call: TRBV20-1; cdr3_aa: CSARTQVTEAFF; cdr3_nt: TGCAGTGCTAGAACTCAGGTTACCGAAGCTTTCTTT
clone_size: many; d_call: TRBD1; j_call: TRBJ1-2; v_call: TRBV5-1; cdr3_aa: CASSLESGGWYGYTF; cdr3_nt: TGCGCCAGCAGCTTGGAATCAGGGGGCTGGTATGGCTACACCTTC
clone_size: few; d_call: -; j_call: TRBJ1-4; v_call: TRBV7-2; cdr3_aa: CASRKGIEKLFF; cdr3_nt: TGTGCCAGCAGGAAGGGTATTGAAAAACTGTTTTTT
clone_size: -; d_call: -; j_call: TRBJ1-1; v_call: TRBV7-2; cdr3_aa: CASSLTGAPTEAFF; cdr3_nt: TGTGCCAGCAGCTTAACGGGGGCTCCCACTGAAGCTTTCTTT
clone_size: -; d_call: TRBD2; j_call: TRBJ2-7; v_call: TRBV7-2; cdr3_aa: CASTRGLAGSEQYF; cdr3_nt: TGTGCCAGCACCCGGGGACTAGCGGGAAGCGAGCAGTACTTC
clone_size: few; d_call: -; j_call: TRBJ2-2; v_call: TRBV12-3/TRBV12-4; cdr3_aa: CASSFRAGVNTGELFF; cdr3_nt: TGTGCCAGCAGTTTTAGGGCAGGGGTTAACACCGGGGAGCTGTTTTTT
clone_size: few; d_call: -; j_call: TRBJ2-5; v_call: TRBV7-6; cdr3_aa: CASSLVGGTAQETQYF; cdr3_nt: TGTGCCAGCAGCTTAGTGGGGGGGACAGCCCAAGAGACCCAGTACTTC
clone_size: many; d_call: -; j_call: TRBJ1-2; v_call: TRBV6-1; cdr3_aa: CASSEEGVKSYTF; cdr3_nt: TGTGCCAGCAGTGAAGAAGGGGTTAAAAGCTACACCTTC
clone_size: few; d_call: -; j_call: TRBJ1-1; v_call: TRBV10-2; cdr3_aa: CASMRTSNTEAFF; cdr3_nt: TGCGCCAGCATGAGGACATCGAACACTGAAGCTTTCTTT
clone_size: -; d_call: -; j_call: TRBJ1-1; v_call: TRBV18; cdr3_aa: CASSPPVGTRNTEAFF; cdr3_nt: TGTGCCAGCTCACCACCGGTGGGCACCCGGAACACTGAAGCTTTCTTT
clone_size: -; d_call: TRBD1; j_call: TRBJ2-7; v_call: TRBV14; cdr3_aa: CASSQARDRYEQYF; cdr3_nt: TGTGCCAGCAGCCAAGCCAGGGACAGGTACGAGCAGTACTTC
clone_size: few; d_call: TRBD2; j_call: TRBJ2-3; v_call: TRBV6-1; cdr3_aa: CASTLAGDTDTQYF; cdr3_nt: TGTGCCAGCACCCTAGCGGGAGACACAGATACGCAGTATTTT
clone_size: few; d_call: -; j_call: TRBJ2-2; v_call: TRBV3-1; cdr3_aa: CASSQNRELFF; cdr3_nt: TGTGCCAGCAGCCAAAACCGGGAGCTGTTTTTT
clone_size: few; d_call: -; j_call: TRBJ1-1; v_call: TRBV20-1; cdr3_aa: CSARDITEAAYTEAFF; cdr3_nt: TGCAGTGCTAGAGATATTACGGAGGCGGCGTACACTGAAGCTTTCTTT
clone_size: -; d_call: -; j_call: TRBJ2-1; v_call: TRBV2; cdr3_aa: CASSEVPAEQFF; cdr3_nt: TGTGCCAGCAGTGAAGTTCCGGCCGAGCAGTTCTTC
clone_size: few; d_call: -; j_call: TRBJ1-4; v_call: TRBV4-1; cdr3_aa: CASSQESSQGGSNEKLFF; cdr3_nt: TGCGCCAGCAGCCAAGAATCCTCGCAGGGCGGTTCTAATGAAAAACTGTTTTTT
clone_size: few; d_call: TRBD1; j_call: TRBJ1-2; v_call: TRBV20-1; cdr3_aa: CSATRQGGGYTF; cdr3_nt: TGCAGTGCTACCAGACAGGGAGGTGGCTACACCTTC
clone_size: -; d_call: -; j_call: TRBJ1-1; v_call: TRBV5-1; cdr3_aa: CASSWTERGTEAFF; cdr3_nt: TGCGCCAGCAGCTGGACAGAGAGGGGCACTGAAGCTTTCTTT
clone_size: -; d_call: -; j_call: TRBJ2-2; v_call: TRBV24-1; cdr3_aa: CATKGPGVHGELFF; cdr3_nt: TGTGCCACCAAAGGTCCGGGGGTCCACGGGGAGCTGTTTTTT
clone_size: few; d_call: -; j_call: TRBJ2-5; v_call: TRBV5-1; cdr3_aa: CASRYDATETQYF; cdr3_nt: TGCGCCAGCAGATACGACGCCACAGAGACCCAGTACTTC
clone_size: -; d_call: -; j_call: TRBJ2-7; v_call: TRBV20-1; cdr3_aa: CSASRRGLREQYF; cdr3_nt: TGCAGTGCTAGCCGCAGGGGATTGCGCGAGCAGTACTTC
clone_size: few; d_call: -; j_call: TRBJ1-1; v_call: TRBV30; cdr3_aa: CAWSVLVSEAFF; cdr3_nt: TGTGCCTGGAGTGTATTGGTGTCTGAAGCTTTCTTT
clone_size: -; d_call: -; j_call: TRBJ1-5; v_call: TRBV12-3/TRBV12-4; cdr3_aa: CASSWTSNQPQHF; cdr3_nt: TGTGCCAGCAGTTGGACAAGTAATCAGCCCCAGCATTTT
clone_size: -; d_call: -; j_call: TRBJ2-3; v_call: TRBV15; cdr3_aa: CATSRGQTLGDTQYF; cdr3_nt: TGTGCCACCAGCAGAGGCCAGACCCTCGGAGATACGCAGTATTTT
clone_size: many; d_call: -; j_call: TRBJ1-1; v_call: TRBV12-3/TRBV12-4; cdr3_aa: CASSLQDSNEAFF; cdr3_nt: TGTGCCAGCAGTTTACAGGATAGTAATGAAGCTTTCTTT
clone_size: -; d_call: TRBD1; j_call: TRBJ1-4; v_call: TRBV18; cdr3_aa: CASSPGGTGATEKLFF; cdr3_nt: TGTGCCAGCTCACCCGGGGGCACAGGGGCGACTGAAAAACTGTTTTTT
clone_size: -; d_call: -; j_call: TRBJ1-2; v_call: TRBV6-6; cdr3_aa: CASSPRGRDGYTF; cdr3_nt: TGTGCCAGCAGTCCCCGGGGGAGGGATGGCTACACCTTC
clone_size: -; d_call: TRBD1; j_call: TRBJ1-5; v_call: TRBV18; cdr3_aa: CASSQTGGDQPQHF; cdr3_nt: TGTGCCAGCTCACAGACAGGGGGAGATCAGCCCCAGCATTTT
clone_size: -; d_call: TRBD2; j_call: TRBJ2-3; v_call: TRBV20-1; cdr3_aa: CSASGGATDTQYF; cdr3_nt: TGCAGTGCTAGCGGGGGGGCAACAGATACGCAGTATTTT
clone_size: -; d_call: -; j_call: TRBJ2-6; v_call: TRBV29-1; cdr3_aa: CSVGPITRPGGANVLTF; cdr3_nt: TGCAGCGTCGGACCCATAACAAGGCCGGGGGGGGCCAACGTCCTGACTTTC
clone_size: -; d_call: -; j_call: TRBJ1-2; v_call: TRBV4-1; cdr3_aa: CASSQGPGSLAVGYTF; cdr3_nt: TGCGCCAGCAGCCAAGGTCCGGGTTCGCTGGCGGTTGGCTACACCTTC
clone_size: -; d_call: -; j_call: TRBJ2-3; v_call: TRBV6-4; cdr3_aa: CASSAGAWTDTQYF; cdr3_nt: TGTGCCAGCAGTGCCGGGGCTTGGACAGATACGCAGTATTTT
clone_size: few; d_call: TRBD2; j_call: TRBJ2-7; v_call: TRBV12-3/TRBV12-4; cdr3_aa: CASTYLVTSGLYEQYF; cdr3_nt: TGTGCCAGCACCTACTTAGTGACTAGCGGGCTCTACGAGCAGTACTTC
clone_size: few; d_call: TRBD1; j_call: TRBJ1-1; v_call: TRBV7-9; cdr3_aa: CASSPRTGPLDGAEAFF; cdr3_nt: TGTGCCAGCAGCCCGAGGACAGGGCCCTTGGATGGAGCTGAAGCTTTCTTT
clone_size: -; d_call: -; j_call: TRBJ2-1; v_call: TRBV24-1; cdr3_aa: CATSGGQSYNEQFF; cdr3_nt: TGTGCCACCAGTGGAGGACAGTCGTACAATGAGCAGTTCTTC
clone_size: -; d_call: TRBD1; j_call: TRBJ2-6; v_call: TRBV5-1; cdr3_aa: CASSLDPGQGTSGANVLTF; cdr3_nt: TGCGCCAGCAGCTTGGACCCGGGACAGGGAACCTCTGGGGCCAACGTCCTGACTTTC